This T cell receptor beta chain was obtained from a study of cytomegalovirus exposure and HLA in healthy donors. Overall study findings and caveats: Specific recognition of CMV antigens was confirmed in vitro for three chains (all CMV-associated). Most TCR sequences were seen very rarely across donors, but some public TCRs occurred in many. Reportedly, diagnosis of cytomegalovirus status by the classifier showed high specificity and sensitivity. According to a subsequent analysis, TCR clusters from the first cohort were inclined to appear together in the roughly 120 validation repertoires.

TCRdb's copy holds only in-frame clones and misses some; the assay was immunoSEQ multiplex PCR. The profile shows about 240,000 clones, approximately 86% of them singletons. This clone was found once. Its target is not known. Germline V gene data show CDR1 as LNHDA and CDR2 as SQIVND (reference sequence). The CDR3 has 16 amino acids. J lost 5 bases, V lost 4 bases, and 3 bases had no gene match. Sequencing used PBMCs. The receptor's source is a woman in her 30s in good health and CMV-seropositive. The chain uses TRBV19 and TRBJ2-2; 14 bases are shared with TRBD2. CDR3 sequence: CASSTGTSGSTGELFF. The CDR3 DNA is TGTGCCAGTAGTACCGGGACTAGCGGGAGTACCGGGGAGCTGTTTTTT.